One sample yielded the 3 T cell receptor beta chains listed below, sequenced in a study of shared clonotypes between healthy human individuals. Positive CCR7 selection of CD45RO-negative cells yielded the naive CD8 cells, and terminally differentiated effector memory CD45RA+ cells were excluded. The assay was immunoSEQ multiplex PCR, and TCRdb's table has in-frame clones only and misses some. In the table there are around 2.1 million clones, approximately 94% of which are singletons. Sample: naive CD8+ T cells from PBMCs. All receptors come from a man aged 18 to 30 in good health. Some clones in this sample may be carry-over from other donors' samples.

The chain joins TRBV27 to TRBJ1-1; TRBD1 is a possible D gene (6 bases). CDR1 is MNHEY, CDR2 SMNVEV, per germline (reference sequence). The CDR3 contains 15 residues. Trimming shortened V by 1 base and J by 5 bases, and 14 bases separated the two germline ends. The CDR3 spells CASSLWGRGGTEAFF. As DNA, the CDR3 is TGTGCCAGCAGTTTATGGGGCAGGGGAGGAACTGAAGCTTTCTTT.

The chain uses TRBV27 and TRBJ2-7; 8 positions match TRBD2. V shed 5 bases and J 0 bases; nucleotides not matched to a gene: 3. Germline-derived CDR1 and CDR2 are MNHEY and SMNVEV (reference sequence). The CDR3 is 14 residues long. The CDR3 coding sequence is TGTGCCAGCAGTGTAAGCGGGAGCTCCTACGAGCAGTACTTC. This gives the protein CASSVSGSSYEQYF.

The J gene is TRBJ1-4, the V gene TRBV27; 7 nucleotides line up with TRBD1. The CDR3 contains 16 residues. Germline-derived CDR1 and CDR2 are MNHEY and SMNVEV (reference sequence). The trim removed 1 base at V and 8 bases at J, leaving 10 bases unmatched. The CDR3 spells CASSLYAGTGDEKLFF. Here the CDR3 DNA reads TGTGCCAGCAGTTTATACGCCGGCACAGGGGACGAAAAACTGTTTTTT.